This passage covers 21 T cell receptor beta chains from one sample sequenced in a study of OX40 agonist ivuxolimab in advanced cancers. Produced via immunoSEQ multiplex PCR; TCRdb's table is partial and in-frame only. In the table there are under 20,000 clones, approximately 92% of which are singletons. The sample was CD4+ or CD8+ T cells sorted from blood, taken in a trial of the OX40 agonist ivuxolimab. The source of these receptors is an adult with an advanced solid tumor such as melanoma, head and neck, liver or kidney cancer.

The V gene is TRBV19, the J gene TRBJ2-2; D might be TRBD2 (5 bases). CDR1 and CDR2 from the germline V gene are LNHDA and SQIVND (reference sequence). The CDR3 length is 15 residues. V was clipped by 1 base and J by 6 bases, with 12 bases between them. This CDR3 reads CASSIGVGAPGELFF. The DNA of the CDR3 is TGTGCCAGTAGTATAGGGGTGGGAGCTCCCGGGGAGCTGTTTTTT.

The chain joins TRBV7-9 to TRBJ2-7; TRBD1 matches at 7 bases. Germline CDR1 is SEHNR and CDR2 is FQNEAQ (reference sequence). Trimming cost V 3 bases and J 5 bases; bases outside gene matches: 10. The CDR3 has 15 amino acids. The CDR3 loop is CASSFPLTGRNEQYF. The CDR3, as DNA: TGTGCCAGCAGCTTCCCCCTGACAGGGAGAAACGAGCAGTACTTC.

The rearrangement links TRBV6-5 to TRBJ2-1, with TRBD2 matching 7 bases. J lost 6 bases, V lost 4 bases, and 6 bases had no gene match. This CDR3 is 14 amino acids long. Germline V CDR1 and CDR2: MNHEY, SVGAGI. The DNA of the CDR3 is TGTGCCAGCAGTTCAACGGGAGGACCCAATGAGCAGTTCTTC. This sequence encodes CASSSTGGPNEQFF.

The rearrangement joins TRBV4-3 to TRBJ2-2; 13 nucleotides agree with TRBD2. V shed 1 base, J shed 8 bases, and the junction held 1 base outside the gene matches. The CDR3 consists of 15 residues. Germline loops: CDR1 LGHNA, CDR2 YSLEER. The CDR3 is CASSQGTSGSGELFF. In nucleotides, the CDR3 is TGCGCCAGCAGCCAAGGGACTAGCGGGAGTGGGGAGCTGTTTTTT.

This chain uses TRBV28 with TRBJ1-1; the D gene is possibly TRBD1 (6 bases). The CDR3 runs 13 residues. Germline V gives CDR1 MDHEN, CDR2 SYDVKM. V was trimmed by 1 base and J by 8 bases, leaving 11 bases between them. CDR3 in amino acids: CASSLSGQREAFF. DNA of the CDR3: TGTGCCAGCAGTTTATCCGGACAGAGAGAAGCTTTCTTT.

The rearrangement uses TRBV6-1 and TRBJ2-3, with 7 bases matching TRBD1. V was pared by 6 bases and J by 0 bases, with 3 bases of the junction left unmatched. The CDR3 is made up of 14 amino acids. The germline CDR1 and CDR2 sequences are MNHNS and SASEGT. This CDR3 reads CASRGTDSTDTQYF. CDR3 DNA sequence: TGTGCCAGCAGAGGGACAGATAGCACAGATACGCAGTATTTT.

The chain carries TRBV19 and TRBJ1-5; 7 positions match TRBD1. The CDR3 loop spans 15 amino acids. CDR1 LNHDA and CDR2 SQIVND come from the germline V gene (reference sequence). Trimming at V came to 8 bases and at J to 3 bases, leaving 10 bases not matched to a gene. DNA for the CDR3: TGTGCCAGTGGAAGGACAGGAGATCTCAATCAGCCCCAGCATTTT. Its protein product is CASGRTGDLNQPQHF.

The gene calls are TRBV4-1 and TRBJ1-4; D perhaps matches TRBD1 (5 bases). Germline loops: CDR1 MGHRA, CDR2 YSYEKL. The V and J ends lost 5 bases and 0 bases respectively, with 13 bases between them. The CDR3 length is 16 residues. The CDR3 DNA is TGCGCCAGCAGCGGGCGACAGACCGCAACTAATGAAAAACTGTTTTTT. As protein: CASSGRQTATNEKLFF.

CDR3 bases: TGTGCCAGCAGTTTAAGGGACAGTCGCTACGAGCAGTACTTC. Amino acids: CASSLRDSRYEQYF. The genes are TRBV27 and TRBJ2-7; TRBD1 matches at 7 bases. The V and J ends lost 2 bases and 3 bases, in that order; junction bases with no gene match: 4. CDR3 length equals 14 residues. Looked up from germline, CDR1 is MNHEY and CDR2 is SMNVEV (reference sequence).

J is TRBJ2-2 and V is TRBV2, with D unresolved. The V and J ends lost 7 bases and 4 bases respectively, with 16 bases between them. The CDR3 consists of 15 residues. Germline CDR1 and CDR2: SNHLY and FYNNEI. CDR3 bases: TGTGCCAGCATACCTCCAACAGACCTCACCGGGGAGCTGTTTTTT. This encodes CASIPPTDLTGELFF.

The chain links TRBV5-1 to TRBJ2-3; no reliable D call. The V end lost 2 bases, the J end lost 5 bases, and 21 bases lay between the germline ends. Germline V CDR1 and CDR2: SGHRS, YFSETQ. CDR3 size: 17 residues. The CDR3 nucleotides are TGCGCCAGCAGCTTAAGTGCAGAGCCCACTCGGCAAGATACGCAGTATTTT. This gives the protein CASSLSAEPTRQDTQYF. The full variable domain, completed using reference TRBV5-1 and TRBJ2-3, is KAGVTQTPRYLIKTRGQQVTLSCSPISGHRSVSWYQQTPGQGLQFLFEYFSETQRNKGNFPGRFSGRQFSNSRSEMNVSTLELGDSALYLCASSLSAEPTRQDTQYFGPGTRLTVL.

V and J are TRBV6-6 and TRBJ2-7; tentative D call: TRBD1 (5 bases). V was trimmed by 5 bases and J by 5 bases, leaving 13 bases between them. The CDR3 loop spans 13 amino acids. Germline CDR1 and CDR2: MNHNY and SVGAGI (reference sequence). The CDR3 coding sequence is TGTGCCAGCAGTCCCAGGGTCGGCGACGAGCAGTACTTC. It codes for CASSPRVGDEQYF.

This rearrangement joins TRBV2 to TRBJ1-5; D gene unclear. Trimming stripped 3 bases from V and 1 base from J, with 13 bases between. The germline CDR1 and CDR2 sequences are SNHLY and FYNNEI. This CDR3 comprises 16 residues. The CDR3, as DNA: TGTGCCAGCAGTGACTACGGAGACACCAGCAATCAGCCCCAGCATTTT. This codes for CASSDYGDTSNQPQHF.

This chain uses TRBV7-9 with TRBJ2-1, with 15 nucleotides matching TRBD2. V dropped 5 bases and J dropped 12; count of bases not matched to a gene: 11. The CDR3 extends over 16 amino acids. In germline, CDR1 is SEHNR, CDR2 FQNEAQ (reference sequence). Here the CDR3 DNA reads TGTGCCAGCAGCAATCTCGGACTAGCGGGGGGGTACGGGCAGTTCTTC. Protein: CASSNLGLAGGYGQFF. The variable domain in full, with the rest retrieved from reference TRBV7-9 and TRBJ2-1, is DTGVSQNPRHKITKRGQNVTFRCDPISEHNRLYWYRQTLGQGPEFLTYFQNEAQLEKSRLLSDRFSAERPKGSFSTLEIQRTEQGDSAMYLCASSNLGLAGGYGQFFGPGTRLTVL.

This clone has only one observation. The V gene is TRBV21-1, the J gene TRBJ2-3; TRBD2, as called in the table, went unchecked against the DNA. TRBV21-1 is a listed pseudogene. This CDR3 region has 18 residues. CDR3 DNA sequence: TGTGCCAGCAGCGAGACTAGCGGGAGGGCCGGTAGCACAGATACGCAGTATTTT. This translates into CASSETSGRAGSTDTQYF.

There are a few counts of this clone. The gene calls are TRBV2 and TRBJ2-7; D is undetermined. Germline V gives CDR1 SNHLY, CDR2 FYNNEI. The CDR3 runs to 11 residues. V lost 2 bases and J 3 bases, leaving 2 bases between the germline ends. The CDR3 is CASSEIYEQYF. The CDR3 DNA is TGTGCCAGCAGTGAAATCTACGAGCAGTACTTC.

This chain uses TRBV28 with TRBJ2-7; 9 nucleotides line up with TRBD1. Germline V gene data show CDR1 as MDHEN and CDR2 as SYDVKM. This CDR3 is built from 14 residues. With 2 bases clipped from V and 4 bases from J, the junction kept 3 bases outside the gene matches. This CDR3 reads CASSLPGQGYEQYF. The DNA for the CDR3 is TGTGCCAGCAGTTTACCGGGACAGGGATACGAGCAGTACTTC. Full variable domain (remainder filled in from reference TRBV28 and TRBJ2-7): DVKVTQSSRYLVKRTGEKVFLECVQDMDHENMFWYRQDPGLGLRLIYFSYDVKMKEKGDIPEGYSVSREKKERFSLILESASTNQTSMYLCASSLPGQGYEQYFGPGTRLTVT.

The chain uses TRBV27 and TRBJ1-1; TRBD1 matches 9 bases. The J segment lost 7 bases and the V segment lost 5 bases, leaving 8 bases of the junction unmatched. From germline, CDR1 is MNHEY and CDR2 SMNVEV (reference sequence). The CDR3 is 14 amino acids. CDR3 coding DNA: TGTGCCAGCAGTCTCCGACAGGGGGGTCGTGAAGCTTTCTTT. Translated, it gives CASSLRQGGREAFF.

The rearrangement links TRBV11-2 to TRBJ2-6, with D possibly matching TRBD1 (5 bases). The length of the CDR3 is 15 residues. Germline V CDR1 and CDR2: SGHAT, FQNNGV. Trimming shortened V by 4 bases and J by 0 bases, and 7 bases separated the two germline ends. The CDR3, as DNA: TGTGCCAGCAGCTCAGGGCTCTCTGGGGCCAACGTCCTGACTTTC. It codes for CASSSGLSGANVLTF.

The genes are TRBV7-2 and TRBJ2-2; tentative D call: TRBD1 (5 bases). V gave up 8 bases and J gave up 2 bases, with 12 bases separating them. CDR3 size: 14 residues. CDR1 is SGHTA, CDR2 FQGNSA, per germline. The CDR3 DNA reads TGTGCCAGCGCTTGGGGCGGTAACACCGGGGAGCTGTTTTTT. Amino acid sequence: CASAWGGNTGELFF.

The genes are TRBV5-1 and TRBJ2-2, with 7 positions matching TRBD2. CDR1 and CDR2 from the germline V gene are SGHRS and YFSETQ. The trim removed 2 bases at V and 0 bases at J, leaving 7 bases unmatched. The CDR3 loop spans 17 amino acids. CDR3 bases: TGCGCCAGCAGCTTCCTTATTGGGGGGGCGAACACCGGGGAGCTGTTTTTT. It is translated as CASSFLIGGANTGELFF.